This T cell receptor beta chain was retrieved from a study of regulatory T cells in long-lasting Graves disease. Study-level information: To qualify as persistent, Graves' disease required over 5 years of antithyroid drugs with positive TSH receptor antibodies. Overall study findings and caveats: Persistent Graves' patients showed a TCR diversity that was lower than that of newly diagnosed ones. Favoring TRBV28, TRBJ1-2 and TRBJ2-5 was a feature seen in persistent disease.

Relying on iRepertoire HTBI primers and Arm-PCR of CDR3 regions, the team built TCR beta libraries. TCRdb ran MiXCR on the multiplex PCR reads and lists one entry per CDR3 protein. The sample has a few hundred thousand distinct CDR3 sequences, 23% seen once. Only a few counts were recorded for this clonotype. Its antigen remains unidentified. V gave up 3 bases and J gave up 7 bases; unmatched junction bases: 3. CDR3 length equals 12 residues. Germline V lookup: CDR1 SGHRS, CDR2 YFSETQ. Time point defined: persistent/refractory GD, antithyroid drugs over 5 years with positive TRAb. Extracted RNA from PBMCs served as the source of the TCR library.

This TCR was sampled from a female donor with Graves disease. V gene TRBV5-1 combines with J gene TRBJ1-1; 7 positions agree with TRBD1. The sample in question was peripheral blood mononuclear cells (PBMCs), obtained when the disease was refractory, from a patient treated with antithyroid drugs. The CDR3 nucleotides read TGCGCCAGCAGCTATACAGGGGTTGAAGCTTTCTTT. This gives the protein CASSYTGVEAFF.